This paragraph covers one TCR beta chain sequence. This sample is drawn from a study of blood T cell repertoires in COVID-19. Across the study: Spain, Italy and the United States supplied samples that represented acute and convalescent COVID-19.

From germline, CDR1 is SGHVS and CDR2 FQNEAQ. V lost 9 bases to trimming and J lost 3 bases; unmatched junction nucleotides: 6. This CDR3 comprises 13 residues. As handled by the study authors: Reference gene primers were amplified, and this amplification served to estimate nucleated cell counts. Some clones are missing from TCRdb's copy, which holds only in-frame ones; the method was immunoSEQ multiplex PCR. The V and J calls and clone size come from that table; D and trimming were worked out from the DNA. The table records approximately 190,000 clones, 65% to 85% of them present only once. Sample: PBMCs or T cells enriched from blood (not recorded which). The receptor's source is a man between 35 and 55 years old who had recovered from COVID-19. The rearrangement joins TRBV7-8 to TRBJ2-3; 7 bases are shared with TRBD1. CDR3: CASGKQGTDTQYF. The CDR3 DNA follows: TGTGCCAGTGGCAAACAGGGGACAGATACGCAGTATTTT.